This T cell receptor beta chain was sequenced in a study of Ad26.COV2.S vaccination and SARS-CoV-2 variants (dated by TCRdb to about 2021). Some background on the complete study: Vaccine-arm donors were drawn from COV1001, a multicentre, randomized, double-blind, placebo-controlled phase I-IIa trial of Ad26.COV2.S in healthy adults. Dosing of Ad26.COV2.S was intramuscular, at either 5x10^10 or 1x10^11 viral particles, delivered as one shot or as two shots spaced 56 days apart. Sequencing of the TCRbeta repertoire served to evaluate the specificity and breadth of SARS-CoV-2-reactive T cell receptors following Ad26.COV2.S vaccination. The TCR-sequenced set comprised approximately 32 samples: roughly 19 Ad26.COV2.S vaccine recipients, 5 placebo recipients and 8 SARS-CoV-2 convalescent individuals. Trial participants were randomized into five groups of five: low-dose or high-dose Ad26.COV2.S given once or twice, or placebo on both occasions. Investigators remained blinded to trial group allocation during experiments and outcome assessment.

From the germline V gene (reference sequence), CDR1 is LGHDT and CDR2 is YNNKEL. At the junction V is shortened by 3 bases and J by 3 bases, with 14 bases in between. Measured from the cysteine to the phenylalanine, the CDR3 is 15 residues long. The DNA shown is the 45-base CDR3, in frame from base 1. The treatment or condition label for this specimen denotes: around 19 received Ad26.COV2.S at low or high dose, single or two shots; about 5 received placebo; per-sample allocation not given. Repertoires of vaccine and placebo recipients were sequenced from samples collected on day 63 after the first injection. Cohort 1b enrolled 25 adults aged 18-55 years at a single site in Boston, USA, between 29 July and 7 August 2020. Ad26.COV2.S consisted of a replication-incompetent adenovirus type 26 vector by which a prefusion-stabilized SARS-CoV-2 spike protein from the original Wuhan strain was expressed.

TCRbeta CDR3 regions were sequenced with the immunoSEQ Assay. After extraction, genomic DNA underwent amplification by bias-controlled multiplex PCR, followed by high-throughput sequencing. The published analysis was carried out like this. To quantify the absolute abundance of every unique TCRbeta CDR3 region, sequences were collapsed and filtered. T cell fraction was estimated by normalizing TCRbeta template counts to usable DNA, with usable DNA measured through amplification of reference genes found in all nucleated cells. Repertoire TCRs were annotated as SARS-CoV-2-specific when V gene, CDR3 amino acid sequence and J gene were exactly matched to a known reactive TCR set. The reference SARS-CoV-2 TCR set was derived from MIRA and filtered for enrichment in COVID-19-positive ImmuneCODE repertoires, a step that removed public or cross-reactive TCRs. Using the MIRA antigens, annotated TCRs were further analysed by specific ORF or by position within an ORF. Breadth was defined as annotated unique rearrangements over total unique productive rearrangements; depth was the summed frequency of those rearrangements. Two-sided Wilcoxon rank-sum tests were applied when comparing TCR breadth between groups. TCRdb took this table from immuneACCESS and kept in-frame rearrangements with V and J called. Such tables lack part of the clones; where checked against another copy, unresolved V genes explain under half of the gap, and the rest is unexplained. V, J and clone size were drawn from that table, and D and trimming were deduced from the DNA. The sample table contains 250,000 to 300,000 clones; only one count was recorded for about 89% of them. The ten largest clones add up to approximately 3.4% of the sample.

The paper's findings and limits, for the study overall: After vaccination, spike-specific CD8+ and CD4+ T cell responses were reported to show substantial breadth. Compared with placebo recipients, Ad26.COV2.S recipients showed higher spike-specific TCR breadth (P = 0.0014). The study was not powered to compare responses between vaccine doses or regimens. Comparable non-spike TCR breadth was observed between vaccine and placebo recipients, consistent with only spike being contained in the vaccine. It was noted by the authors that total T cell responses may have been underestimated by the TCR breadth and depth analyses.

Remarks on this clone: Its antigen target is currently unknown. Nothing much larger sits one base from this clone, and base qualities are not available.

The TCR sequence derives from a person aged 18-65 years who received the Ad26.COV2.S COVID-19 vaccine or a placebo. The rearranged chain carries TRBV3-1 (or the pseudogene TRBV3-2) and TRBJ1-1, with TRBD1 tentatively as D gene (6 bases match). This sample comprised peripheral blood, obtained in a trial of Ad26.COV2.S vaccine versus placebo. In nucleotides, the sequence is TGTGCCAGCAGCCAGGGACAAGTAAGGCACACTGAAGCTTTCTTT. Its protein is CASSQGQVRHTEAFF.